This TCR beta chain was documented in a study of cytomegalovirus exposure and HLA in healthy donors. Study results and caveats: Analyses of presence and absence presupposed an approximately uniform sequencing depth across donors. An observed cluster of highly shared sequence variants was recorded as a likely sequencing artifact.

V was pared by 4 bases and J by 4 bases, with 9 bases between. Looked up from germline, CDR1 is SGHDT and CDR2 is YYEEEE. CDR3 size: 13 residues. Remarks on this clone: Its antigen remains unidentified.

It was with 60 Vbeta and 13 Jbeta primers that the PCR ran. TCRdb keeps only in-frame clones here, not all; method: immunoSEQ multiplex PCR. The table includes under 200,000 clones, roughly 85% detected once. Input material: PBMCs. V gene TRBV5-6 combines with J gene TRBJ1-5; D is uncertain. The clonotype was recovered from a woman in her thirties or forties in good health and CMV-seronegative. The CDR3 nucleotides are TGTGCCAGCAGCACGGGGAGGAATCAGCCCCAGCATTTT. The encoded protein is CASSTGRNQPQHF.